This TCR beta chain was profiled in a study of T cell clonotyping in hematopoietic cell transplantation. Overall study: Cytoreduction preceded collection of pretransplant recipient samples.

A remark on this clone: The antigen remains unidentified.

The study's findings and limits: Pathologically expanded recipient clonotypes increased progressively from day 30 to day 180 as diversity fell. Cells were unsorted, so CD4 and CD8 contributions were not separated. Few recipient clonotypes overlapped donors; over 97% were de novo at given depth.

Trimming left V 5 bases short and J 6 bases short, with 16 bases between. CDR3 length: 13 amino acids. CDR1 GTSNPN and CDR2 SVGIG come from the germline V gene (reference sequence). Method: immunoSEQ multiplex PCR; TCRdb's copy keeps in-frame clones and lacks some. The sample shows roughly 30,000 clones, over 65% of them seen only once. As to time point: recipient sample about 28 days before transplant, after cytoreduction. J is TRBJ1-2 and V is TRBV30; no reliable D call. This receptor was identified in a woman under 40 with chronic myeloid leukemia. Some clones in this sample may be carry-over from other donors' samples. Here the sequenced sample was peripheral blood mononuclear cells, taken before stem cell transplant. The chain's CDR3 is CAWHARRVDGYTF. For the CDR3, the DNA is TGTGCCTGGCATGCCCGGAGGGTGGATGGCTACACCTTC.